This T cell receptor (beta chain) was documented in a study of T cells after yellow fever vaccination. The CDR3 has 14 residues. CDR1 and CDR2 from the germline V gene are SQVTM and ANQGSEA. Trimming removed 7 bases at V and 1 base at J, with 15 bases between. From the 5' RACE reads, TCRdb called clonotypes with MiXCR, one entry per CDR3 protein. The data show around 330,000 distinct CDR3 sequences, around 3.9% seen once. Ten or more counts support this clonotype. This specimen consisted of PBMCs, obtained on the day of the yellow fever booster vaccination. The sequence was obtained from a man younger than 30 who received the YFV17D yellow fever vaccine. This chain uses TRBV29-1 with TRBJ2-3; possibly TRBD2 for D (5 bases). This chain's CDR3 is CSAKTSSGTDTQYF. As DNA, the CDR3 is TGCAGCGCCAAAACTAGTTCTGGCACAGATACGCAGTATTTT.